This entry lists 30 T cell receptor beta chains sequenced from one sample in a study of T-cell reconstitution after alpha-beta-depleted transplantation in children (dated by TCRdb to the mid-2010s). To prepare the library, PCR was applied. TCRdb records Illumina HiSeq 2500 as the sequencer. TCR library preparation used molecular barcoding, with unique molecular identifiers applied to normalize quantification of the TCRbeta repertoire. TCRdb ran its own pipeline on the public reads, namely fastp trimming at Q25 and MiXCR clone calling, and kept in-frame beta chains. Every entry covers one CDR3 protein and lists the most common genes and DNA from its rows. The sample contains roughly 790,000 distinct CDR3 sequences, 15% to 20% of them found a single time. About 4.6% of the sample comes from the top ten. The treatment or condition label, read with the paper, signifies: allogeneic hematopoietic cell transplantation with graft depleted of TCRalphabeta T cells and CD19 B cells.

This specimen was PBMCs, mostly from graft donor cells, taken 360 days after TCRalphabeta/CD19-depleted stem cell transplant. The receptors originated from a male patient aged 10 to 17 who had a stem cell transplant for acute lymphoblastic leukemia, so the T cells may come from the graft donor.

The table lists this clonotype with many counts. This chain connects TRBV3-1 to TRBJ2-7; TRBD1 matches 11 bases. This CDR3 spans 16 amino acids. The V gene's germline CDR1 is LGHDT and CDR2 YNNKEL (reference sequence). Trimming removed 3 bases from V and 5 bases from J; junction bases left unmatched: 9. The CDR3 bases are TGTGCCAGCAGCCACAGGGGCCGGGACAGGGGGGACGAGCAGTACTTC. This sequence encodes CASSHRGRDRGDEQYF.

This clonotype has only a few counts. This chain uses TRBV7-6 with TRBJ2-1; TRBD1 matches 7 bases. CDR1 SGHVS and CDR2 FNYEAQ come from the germline V gene. The CDR3 contains 16 residues. Losses at the gene ends were 5 bases for V and 3 bases for J; bases not matched to a gene: 10. CDR3 residues: CASSRWWTGNYNEQFF. CDR3 sequence (DNA): TGTGCCAGCAGCCGCTGGTGGACAGGAAACTACAATGAGCAGTTCTTC.

This chain connects TRBV9 to TRBJ1-1; D is unclear. CDR1 is SGDLS, CDR2 YYNGEE, per germline. Trimming shortened V by 0 bases and J by 1 base, and 10 bases separated the two germline ends. The CDR3 contains 15 residues. CDR3 sequence reads: CASSVAAGGNTEAFF. The CDR3 DNA reads as TGTGCCAGCAGCGTAGCAGCGGGAGGGAACACTGAAGCTTTCTTT.

The rearrangement links TRBV20-1 to TRBJ2-7; D is undetermined. The ends were cut back, 8 bases at V and 1 base at J, with 9 bases in the middle. Per germline, CDR1 DFQATT and CDR2 SNEGSKA (reference sequence). This CDR3 is 11 amino acids long. CDR3 region: CSPYGSYEQYF. CDR3 DNA: TGCAGTCCCTACGGGTCCTACGAGCAGTACTTC.

This clonotype was seen just once. A much bigger clone sits one base away, suggesting this may be a read error. This rearrangement joins TRBV6-2 or TRBV6-3 to TRBJ2-7; D assignment may be TRBD1 or TRBD2 (5 bases each). The CDR3 covers 12 residues. The V gene lost 10 bases and the J gene lost 5 bases, with 15 bases spanning the gap. CDR1 and CDR2 from the germline V gene are MNHEY and SVGEGT. The CDR3 sequence is CATEGPEDEQYF. CDR3 in DNA: TGTGCCACCGAGGGACCAGAGGACGAGCAGTACTTC.

The chain has TRBV2 and TRBJ2-1, with 12 bases fitting TRBD2. The CDR3 consists of 13 residues. The germline V gene encodes CDR1 SNHLY and CDR2 FYNNEI. Trimming cost V 11 bases and J 6 bases; bases outside gene matches: 5. CDR3 DNA: TGTGCCTGTGGACTAGCGGGACGCAATGAGCAGTTCTTC. Translated, it gives CACGLAGRNEQFF.

The rearrangement joins TRBV4-1 to TRBJ2-1, with D tentatively TRBD2 (6 bases). V lost 3 bases, J lost 2 bases, and 14 bases lay in between. The V gene's germline CDR1 is MGHRA and CDR2 YSYEKL. The CDR3 has 16 amino acids. CDR3 nucleotides: TGCGCCAGCAGCCACCCGTTGACTAGAGCCTACAATGAGCAGTTCTTC. This encodes CASSHPLTRAYNEQFF.

This clonotype was recorded a few times. This chain links TRBV5-1 with TRBJ2-1, with a weak D call TRBD1 (5 bases). V lost 2 bases, J lost 9 bases, and 12 bases lay in between. The CDR3 spans 13 residues. Per the germline V gene, CDR1 is SGHRS and CDR2 is YFSETQ. The CDR3 loop reads CASSFRRGAEQFF. CDR3 DNA: TGCGCCAGCAGCTTCCGAAGGGGCGCTGAGCAGTTCTTC.

The rearrangement joins TRBV15 to TRBJ1-3, with D tentatively TRBD1 (5 bases). V lost 0 bases and J 2 bases, leaving 11 bases between the germline ends. The CDR3 contains 16 residues. The V gene's germline CDR1 is LNHNV and CDR2 YYDKDF (reference sequence). The DNA of the CDR3 is TGTGCCACCAGCAGAGATGGGGGGGTAGCTGGAAACACCATATATTTT. It translates to CATSRDGGVAGNTIYF.

About this clonotype itself: One junction end does not reproduce the germline sequence, and a read error may be involved. The gene calls are TRBV5-6 and TRBJ2-1, with 8 positions matching TRBD1. Germline V gives CDR1 SGHDT, CDR2 YYEEEE. The CDR3 consists of 15 residues. In DNA form, the CDR3 reads TGTGCCAGCAGCGACAGGGGAGGAACCTACAATGAGCAGATCTTC. It is translated as CASSDRGGTYNEQIF.

This clonotype has only one observation. The rearrangement uses TRBV27 and TRBJ2-1; 9 bases align to TRBD2. The V segment lost 3 bases and the J segment 9 bases; nucleotides outside the gene matches: 9. Germline loops: CDR1 MNHEY, CDR2 SMNVEV (reference sequence). The CDR3 extends over 15 amino acids. The CDR3 coding sequence is TGTGCCAGCAGTTTTTCAGCGGGAGCGGGGGGTGAGCAGTTCTTC. Its translation: CASSFSAGAGGEQFF.

This clonotype was counted only a few times. The chain uses TRBV24-1 and TRBJ2-5; 8 positions match TRBD2. CDR3 length equals 14 residues. In germline, CDR1 is KGHDR, CDR2 SFDVKD. The junction had 6 bases not matched to a gene; V was cut back by 6 bases and J by 4 bases. CDR3 sequence: CATSSSGTAETQYF. The CDR3 nucleotides read TGTGCCACCAGTAGTAGCGGGACTGCAGAGACCCAGTACTTC.

This clonotype turned up a few times. The chain joins TRBV7-8 to TRBJ2-2, with D perhaps TRBD2 (6 bases). Germline V lookup: CDR1 SGHVS, CDR2 FQNEAQ. This CDR3 has 17 residues. V lost 0 bases and J 5 bases, leaving 16 bases between the germline ends. DNA of the CDR3: TGTGCCAGCAGCTTAGCGAGGAGGGAATGGAATACCGGGGAGCTGTTTTTT. It encodes CASSLARREWNTGELFF.

The V and J genes are TRBV7-3 and TRBJ2-5, with 9 bases matching TRBD2. Trimming at V came to 0 bases and at J to 5 bases, leaving 7 bases not matched to a gene. This CDR3 comprises 16 residues. Germline V gene sequence: CDR1 SGHTA, CDR2 FQGTGA. CDR3 coding DNA: TGTGCCAGCAGCTTAACTAGCGGGAGTACCCGGGAGACCCAGTACTTC. Amino acids: CASSLTSGSTRETQYF.

This clonotype was counted at least ten times. V and J are TRBV29-1 and TRBJ1-1, with D perhaps matching TRBD1 (5 bases). CDR3 length: 14 amino acids. The germline gives CDR1 SQVTM, CDR2 ANQGSEA. Trimming cost V 2 bases and J 0 bases, with 10 bases left between them. CDR3 residues: CSVETGLLNTEAFF. The CDR3 DNA follows: TGCAGCGTTGAAACGGGACTACTGAACACTGAAGCTTTCTTT.

A few counts support this clonotype. The rearrangement joins TRBV7-6 to TRBJ1-2, with 7 bases aligning to TRBD1. After removal of 6 bases from V and 3 bases from J, the junction contained 10 bases not matched to a gene. The germline CDR1 and CDR2 sequences are SGHVS and FNYEAQ. This CDR3 contains 15 residues. The CDR3 bases are TGTGCCAGCAGTCCAACCGGGACAGCATACTATGGCTACACCTTC. It yields the protein CASSPTGTAYYGYTF.

This clonotype was seen more than once but under ten times. This chain connects TRBV12-3 or TRBV12-4 to TRBJ1-3; D gene unclear. V lost 3 bases, J lost 4 bases, and 4 bases lay in between. CDR3 length equals 12 residues. Here the CDR3 reads CASSLFGNTIYF. DNA of the CDR3: TGTGCCAGCAGTTTGTTCGGAAACACCATATATTTT.

The rearrangement uses TRBV5-1 and TRBJ1-4, with D tentatively TRBD1 (5 bases). The CDR3 is 16 amino acids. V was cut by 4 bases and J by 4 bases, with 17 bases left in between. Germline CDR1 reads SGHRS; CDR2 reads YFSETQ. DNA for the CDR3: TGCGCCAGCAGCCCGTACGGGACGGACCATAATGAAAAACTGTTTTTT. Translating gives CASSPYGTDHNEKLFF.

The chain combines TRBV29-1 with TRBJ1-1; tentative D call: TRBD1 (5 bases). CDR1 SQVTM and CDR2 ANQGSEA come from the germline V gene. V lost 3 bases to trimming and J lost 5 bases, with 10 bases between them. CDR3 length equals 12 residues. The chain's CDR3 is CSVDRVGTEAFF. In DNA form, the CDR3 reads TGCAGCGTTGACAGGGTAGGAACTGAAGCTTTCTTT.

V usage is TRBV7-3 and J usage is TRBJ2-1; D ambiguous. The V gene lost 6 bases and the J gene lost 0 bases, with 12 bases spanning the gap. Germline V gives CDR1 SGHTA, CDR2 FQGTGA. The CDR3 runs 15 residues. The CDR3 coding sequence is TGTGCCAGCAGGCCCGGGTCAGGCTCCTACAATGAGCAGTTCTTC. It yields the protein CASRPGSGSYNEQFF.

This clonotype was found many times. CDR3: CSVDSGIEYEQYF. The CDR3 nucleotides are TGCAGCGTTGACAGCGGGATTGAGTACGAGCAGTACTTC. This chain joins TRBV29-1 and TRBJ2-7, with TRBD2 matching 7 bases. CDR1 and CDR2 from the germline V gene are SQVTM and ANQGSEA. The CDR3 covers 13 residues. J gave up 4 bases and V 3 bases, and 6 bases lay outside the gene matches.

The chain joins TRBV11-2 to TRBJ2-7; perhaps TRBD2 as D (5 bases). Germline-derived CDR1 and CDR2 are SGHAT and FQNNGV. The CDR3 runs to 13 residues. The V end was cut by 4 bases, the J end by 3 bases, with 10 bases between. This chain's CDR3 is CASSSELDYEQYF. The CDR3 bases are TGTGCCAGCAGCTCCGAACTAGACTACGAGCAGTACTTC.

The chain has TRBV6-5 and TRBJ1-1; 9 bases are shared with TRBD1. The CDR3 spans 15 residues. The germline V gene encodes CDR1 MNHEY and CDR2 SVGAGI. Germline trimming cut 4 bases from V and 4 bases from J; bases unmatched to any gene: 7. The CDR3 protein is CASSLTGTGTTEAFF. In DNA form, the CDR3 reads TGTGCCAGCAGTTTAACCGGGACAGGGACCACTGAAGCTTTCTTT.

CDR3 bases: TGTGCCAGCAGCTTAGCGGGCGGGCCACCCATCCAAGAGACCCAGTACTTC. This translates into CASSLAGGPPIQETQYF. The J gene is TRBJ2-5, the V gene TRBV7-9; possible D gene TRBD2, 5 bases. Germline CDR1 SEHNR, CDR2 FQNEAQ (reference sequence). Deletions cut 0 bases from V and 1 base from J, with 15 bases between. This CDR3 is 17 amino acids long.

The CDR3 region is CASGGLAGAYEQYF. DNA of the CDR3: TGTGCCAGCGGGGGACTAGCGGGAGCCTACGAGCAGTACTTC. The J gene is TRBJ2-7, the V gene TRBV6-1, with 14 positions matching TRBD2. The CDR3 has 14 residues. Unmatched junction bases numbered 2, after V lost 8 bases and J lost 2 bases. Germline loops: CDR1 MNHNS, CDR2 SASEGT.

This clonotype was picked up a small number of times. The chain is built from TRBV5-1 and TRBJ1-1; 7 nucleotides match TRBD1. Germline lookup yields CDR1 SGHRS and CDR2 YFSETQ. The CDR3 is made up of 16 amino acids. The trim removed 4 bases at V and 1 base at J, leaving 10 bases unmatched. As DNA, the CDR3 is TGCGCCAGCAGCCAGAGGACAGGTCGCTCGAACACTGAAGCTTTCTTT. This gives the protein CASSQRTGRSNTEAFF.

This clonotype was seen a handful of times. The chain has TRBV7-6 and TRBJ2-2; no firm D call. Per the germline V gene, CDR1 is SGHVS and CDR2 is FNYEAQ. The CDR3 runs 15 residues. The V end was cut by 1 base, the J end by 3 bases, with 9 bases between. CDR3: CASSLVGRHTGELFF. The CDR3 DNA reads as TGTGCCAGCAGCTTAGTGGGAAGACACACCGGGGAGCTGTTTTTT.

The sample holds many counts of this clonotype. Compared with germline, one end of the junction differs, possibly owing to a read error. The rearrangement uses TRBV19 and TRBJ2-7, with D possibly TRBD1 on 6 matching bases. Germline CDR1 and CDR2: LNHDA and SQIVND (reference sequence). The CDR3 is 15 residues long. CDR3 region: CASSLDTGSSYEQYF. The CDR3 nucleotides are TGTGCCAGTAGTTTAGACACAGGGAGCTCCTACGAGCAGTACTTC.

This clonotype was detected only a few times. The CDR3 DNA follows: TGTGCCAGCAGTTTAGGACTGGGTATCAATGAGCAGTTCTTC. Encoded protein: CASSLGLGINEQFF. This chain connects TRBV12-3 or TRBV12-4 to TRBJ2-1, with D unclear. V lost 1 base and J lost 6, with 10 bases in between. CDR3 length: 14 amino acids.

This clonotype was seen a few times. The chain combines TRBV20-1 with TRBJ2-3, with unresolved D. This CDR3 contains 10 residues. Germline V gene data show CDR1 as DFQATT and CDR2 as SNEGSKA (reference sequence). The V end was cut by 3 bases, the J end by 9 bases, with 7 bases between. CDR3 region: CSASWVTQYF. In DNA, the CDR3 is TGCAGTGCTAGCTGGGTCACGCAGTATTTT.